This T cell receptor (beta chain) was found in a study of technical replicates of blood from a handful of donors. CDR1 and CDR2 from the germline V gene are SGHTA and FQGNSA. V was pared by 3 bases and J by 5 bases, with 4 bases of the junction left unmatched. This CDR3 is built from 15 residues. Produced via immunoSEQ multiplex PCR; TCRdb's table is partial and in-frame only. The table records roughly 70,000 clones, roughly 92% of them present only once. This TCR was sampled from a human donor in good health. Some clones in this sample may be carry-over from other donors' samples. The rearrangement joins TRBV7-2 to TRBJ1-1; TRBD1 matches 12 bases. The sequencing sample was made of PBMCs. The CDR3: CASSLGQGARTEAFF. As DNA, the CDR3 is TGTGCCAGCAGCTTGGGACAGGGGGCAAGAACTGAAGCTTTCTTT.